The 29 T cell receptor beta chains reported below all come from one sample, sequenced in a study of blood T cell repertoires in COVID-19. Clones were read by immunoSEQ multiplex PCR, and TCRdb kept only the in-frame ones, dropping some. This sample yields 280,000 or so clones, of which 70% to 90% are seen a single time; about 9.8% belongs to the top ten. The sequenced sample consisted of peripheral blood. Source of these receptors: a young man with active or convalescent COVID-19.

This chain uses TRBV6-5 with TRBJ1-5; 8 nucleotides align to TRBD1. V shed 5 bases and J 9 bases; nucleotides not matched to a gene: 9. CDR3 length: 14 residues. Germline CDR1 and CDR2: MNHEY and SVGAGI. The CDR3 is CASSNDRGLWPQHF. In DNA form, the CDR3 reads TGTGCCAGCAGTAATGACAGGGGTTTATGGCCCCAGCATTTT.

The V and J genes are TRBV27 and TRBJ1-2, with D maybe TRBD1 (5 bases). The CDR3 totals 22 residues. From germline, CDR1 is MNHEY and CDR2 SMNVEV (reference sequence). V lost 1 base and J lost 0, with 30 bases in between. The chain's CDR3 is CASSLFSTGYLGTGRANYGYTF. CDR3 coding DNA: TGTGCCAGCAGTTTATTTTCCACGGGTTACCTTGGAACAGGAAGAGCTAACTATGGCTACACCTTC.

This chain uses TRBV3-1 (or the pseudogene TRBV3-2) with TRBJ2-4; 11 bases are shared with TRBD2. V lost 4 bases to trimming and J lost 12 bases; unmatched junction nucleotides: 11. Germline CDR1 is LGHDT and CDR2 is YNNKEL (reference sequence). The CDR3 covers 15 residues. CDR3 sequence (DNA): TGTGCCAGCAGCCTCCTTAGCGGGGGGGTAATGCGTCAGTACTTC. Its translation is CASSLLSGGVMRQYF.

CDR3 DNA sequence: TGTGCCAGCAGTAGACAGGGCTTAACTTACGAGCAGTACTTC. Translating it yields CASSRQGLTYEQYF. The chain recombines TRBV27 with TRBJ2-7, with TRBD1 identical over 7 bases. This CDR3 spans 14 amino acids. Germline-derived CDR1 and CDR2 are MNHEY and SMNVEV (reference sequence). J was trimmed by 4 bases and V by 5 bases; bases with no gene match: 8.

Regarding this clone: The same CDR3 arises from other DNA sequences in this sample as well. V gene TRBV19 combines with J gene TRBJ1-1; D is ambiguous. Trimming removed 1 base from V and 4 bases from J, with 4 bases in between. This CDR3 contains 12 residues. Germline lookup yields CDR1 LNHDA and CDR2 SQIVND (reference sequence). This CDR3 reads CASSIGRTEAFF. For the CDR3, the DNA is TGTGCCAGTAGTATAGGTCGCACTGAAGCTTTCTTT.

J is TRBJ2-5 and V is TRBV12-3 or TRBV12-4; D is possibly TRBD2 (6 bases). V lost 5 bases and J lost 2, with 9 bases in between. The CDR3 totals 13 residues. The CDR3 is CASSPGLQETQYF. For the CDR3, the DNA is TGTGCCAGCAGTCCGGGACTTCAAGAGACCCAGTACTTC.

In DNA form, the CDR3 reads TGTGCCAGCAGCCATCGGACAGGGGTCGGGTACGAGCAGTACTTC. It encodes CASSHRTGVGYEQYF. The V and J genes are TRBV3-1 (or the pseudogene TRBV3-2) and TRBJ2-7, with 9 bases lining up with TRBD1. J lost 4 bases, V lost 3 bases, and 7 bases had no gene match. Germline V lookup: CDR1 LGHDT, CDR2 YNNKEL (reference sequence). CDR3 length equals 15 residues.

The chain links TRBV19 to TRBJ2-7; 8 bases fit TRBD1. This CDR3 has 14 residues. V dropped 10 bases and J dropped 4; count of bases not matched to a gene: 12. The germline V gene encodes CDR1 LNHDA and CDR2 SQIVND (reference sequence). The CDR3 DNA is TGTGCCACCGCACCATGGGGACAGGTATACGAGCAGTACTTC. Its translation: CATAPWGQVYEQYF. The whole variable domain, remainder taken from reference TRBV19 and TRBJ2-7, is DGGITQSPKYLFRKEGQNVTLSCEQNLNHDAMYWYRQDPGQGLRLIYYSQIVNDFQKGDIAEGYSVSREKKESFPLTVTSAQKNPTAFYLCATAPWGQVYEQYFGPGTRLTVT.

The chain couples TRBV6-2 or TRBV6-3 to TRBJ1-2, with unresolved D. Germline V gives CDR1 MNHEY, CDR2 SVGEGT. With 5 bases removed from V and 5 bases from J, the gap between germline ends came to 6 bases. The CDR3 runs 11 residues. This chain's CDR3 is CASSGRYGYTF. Here the CDR3 DNA reads TGTGCCAGCAGTGGGCGTTATGGCTACACCTTC.

The chain combines TRBV27 with TRBJ2-7, with D possibly TRBD1 on 6 matching bases. V was trimmed by 5 bases and J by 4 bases, leaving 18 bases between them. This CDR3 is built from 15 residues. The germline gives CDR1 MNHEY, CDR2 SMNVEV (reference sequence). The CDR3 DNA follows: TGTGCCAGCAGTATAACCGGGACACTAGGTTACGAGCAGTACTTC. Its protein is CASSITGTLGYEQYF.

This clone has only one observation. The gene calls are TRBV3-1 (or the pseudogene TRBV3-2) and TRBJ2-3, with TRBD2 matching over 12 bases. The J segment lost 5 bases and the V segment lost 0 bases, leaving 6 bases of the junction unmatched. This CDR3 comprises 17 residues. Germline CDR1 reads LGHDT; CDR2 reads YNNKEL (reference sequence). For the CDR3, the DNA is TGTGCCAGCAGCCAAGATAGGCTAGCGGGGGGGGGAGATACGCAGTATTTT. Encoded protein: CASSQDRLAGGGDTQYF.

The gene calls are TRBV9 and TRBJ1-6; 7 bases align to TRBD1. Unmatched junction bases numbered 5, after V lost 7 bases and J lost 7 bases. Per germline, CDR1 SGDLS and CDR2 YYNGEE. This CDR3 has 13 amino acids. The CDR3 is CASSGTENSPLHF. CDR3 DNA sequence: TGTGCCAGCTCAGGGACAGAAAATTCACCCCTCCACTTT.

The rearrangement joins TRBV28 to TRBJ1-5; 7 bases agree with TRBD1. Germline V gene lookup returns CDR1 MDHEN and CDR2 SYDVKM. The CDR3 length is 15 residues. With 2 bases clipped from V and 3 bases from J, the junction kept 4 bases outside the gene matches. The CDR3 loop is CASSLPGTDNQPQHF. Here the CDR3 DNA reads TGTGCCAGCAGTTTACCAGGGACAGACAATCAGCCCCAGCATTTT.

V and J are TRBV4-3 and TRBJ2-3; 8 bases line up with TRBD2. Germline assignment: CDR1 LGHNA and CDR2 YSLEER. CDR3 length equals 15 residues. Trimming removed 6 bases from V and 2 bases from J; junction bases left unmatched: 7. The DNA of the CDR3 is TGCGCCAGCAGTCAGGGAGCGGGGGCCACAGATACGCAGTATTTT. Residues: CASSQGAGATDTQYF.

The chain joins TRBV5-4 to TRBJ1-3; possible D gene TRBD1, 6 bases. This CDR3 comprises 16 residues. V lost 0 bases and J lost 4, with 14 bases in between. CDR1 is SGHNT and CDR2 is YYREEE in the germline V gene (reference sequence). The CDR3 nucleotides are TGTGCCAGCAGCTTGGCCGGCAGGGGAACCGGAAACACCATATATTTT. As protein: CASSLAGRGTGNTIYF.

J is TRBJ1-1 and V is TRBV7-6; 7 positions match TRBD1. This CDR3 has 18 amino acids. Trimming removed 1 base from V and 0 bases from J; junction bases left unmatched: 11. From germline, CDR1 is SGHVS and CDR2 FNYEAQ. This CDR3 is CASSLDSPGQYMNTEAFF. As DNA, the CDR3 is TGTGCCAGCAGCTTAGATTCCCCGGGACAGTACATGAACACTGAAGCTTTCTTT.

CDR3: CASTPGLRGYTF. The CDR3 DNA sequence: TGTGCCAGTACTCCAGGGTTACGGGGCTACACCTTC. The rearrangement uses TRBV19 and TRBJ1-2; weak D call: TRBD1 (5 bases). There are 12 residues in the CDR3. Trimming left V 7 bases short and J 8 bases short, with 14 bases between. Germline lookup yields CDR1 LNHDA and CDR2 SQIVND (reference sequence).

V and J are TRBV7-9 and TRBJ1-2; 8 bases map to TRBD1. Germline assignment: CDR1 SEHNR and CDR2 FQNEAQ (reference sequence). This CDR3 comprises 12 residues. Trimming took 5 bases from V and 8 from J; bases not matched to a gene: 4. The DNA of the CDR3 is TGTGCCAGCAGCGGACAGGGTTCCGGCTACACCTTC. Its protein is CASSGQGSGYTF. Full variable domain (outside the CDR3, taken from reference TRBV7-9 and TRBJ1-2): DTGVSQNPRHKITKRGQNVTFRCDPISEHNRLYWYRQTLGQGPEFLTYFQNEAQLEKSRLLSDRFSAERPKGSFSTLEIQRTEQGDSAMYLCASSGQGSGYTFGSGTRLTVV.

Only one count was recorded for this clone. The chain joins TRBV7-9 to TRBJ2-4; 8 bases are shared with TRBD1. The CDR3 loop spans 19 amino acids. CDR1 is SEHNR, CDR2 FQNEAQ, per germline (reference sequence). Trimming cost V 5 bases and J 0 bases; bases outside gene matches: 15. The CDR3 bases are TGTGCCAGCAGCCAAAATTTCGGGACAGGAAAGATAGCCAAAAACATTCAGTACTTC. It codes for CASSQNFGTGKIAKNIQYF.

The rearrangement uses TRBV25-1 and TRBJ2-7; TRBD1 matches 9 bases. Per the germline V gene, CDR1 is MGHDK and CDR2 is SYGVNS. Trimming took 5 bases from V and 4 from J; bases not matched to a gene: 6. The CDR3 runs to 14 residues. The CDR3 region is CASSREQGAYEQYF. CDR3 nucleotide sequence: TGTGCCAGCAGTCGGGAACAGGGGGCTTACGAGCAGTACTTC.

V usage is TRBV5-1 and J usage is TRBJ1-4, with TRBD1 matching 9 bases. CDR1 and CDR2 (germline): SGHRS, YFSETQ. The CDR3 spans 14 residues. After removal of 5 bases from V and 4 bases from J, the junction contained 3 bases not matched to a gene. CDR3 in amino acids: CASRPGQGNEKLFF. In DNA form, the CDR3 reads TGCGCCAGCAGACCGGGACAGGGTAATGAAAAACTGTTTTTT.

The chain employs TRBV7-6 and TRBJ1-6, with no clear D. Per germline, CDR1 SGHVS and CDR2 FNYEAQ. Trimming shortened V by 5 bases and J by 2 bases, and 13 bases separated the two germline ends. CDR3 length: 16 residues. The CDR3 DNA reads as TGTGCCAGCAGCGAGCAGGCCCTCACCTATAATTCACCCCTCCACTTT. Encoded protein: CASSEQALTYNSPLHF. The full variable domain, in which reference TRBV7-6 and TRBJ1-6 provide the parts outside the CDR3, is GAGVSQSPRYKVTKRGQDVALRCDPISGHVSLYWYRQALGQGPEFLTYFNYEAQQDKSGLPNDRFSAERPEGSISTLTIQRTEQRDSAMYRCASSEQALTYNSPLHFGNGTRLTVT.

J is TRBJ1-1 and V is TRBV2; D is unclear. Germline V gives CDR1 SNHLY, CDR2 FYNNEI. The CDR3 runs 11 residues. Deletions cut 7 bases from V and 3 bases from J, with 6 bases between. This CDR3 is CASNSHTEAFF. The DNA of the CDR3 is TGTGCCAGCAACTCCCACACTGAAGCTTTCTTT.

The chain couples TRBV5-1 to TRBJ1-1; 7 bases align to TRBD1. Trimming at V came to 4 bases and at J to 9 bases, leaving 6 bases not matched to a gene. Germline V lookup: CDR1 SGHRS, CDR2 YFSETQ. The CDR3 contains 12 residues. The CDR3 coding sequence is TGCGCCAGCAGCCCCGGGGACAGACAAGCTTTCTTT. This encodes CASSPGDRQAFF.

The chain joins TRBV6-5 to TRBJ2-4; D uncertain. Trimming shortened V by 6 bases and J by 5 bases, and 5 bases separated the two germline ends. The V gene's germline CDR1 is MNHEY and CDR2 SVGAGI. CDR3 size: 11 residues. The CDR3 spells CASSPENIQYF. For the CDR3, the DNA is TGTGCCAGCAGCCCCGAAAACATTCAGTACTTC.

V and J are TRBV19 and TRBJ1-6; 9 bases agree with TRBD1. Trimming removed 4 bases from V and 9 bases from J; junction bases left unmatched: 10. The germline V gene has CDR1 LNHDA and CDR2 SQIVND (reference sequence). This CDR3 is built from 16 residues. CDR3 residues: CASSTTTGGFFSPLHF. CDR3 nucleotides: TGTGCCAGTAGTACCACGACAGGGGGTTTTTTTTCACCCCTCCACTTT.

The V call is TRBV27, the J call TRBJ2-7; TRBD2 agrees at 9 bases. The trim removed 7 bases at V and 4 bases at J, leaving 11 bases unmatched. This CDR3 has 15 residues. Germline-derived CDR1 and CDR2 are MNHEY and SMNVEV (reference sequence). The CDR3 DNA reads as TGTGCCAGCAAGGGTAGCGGGGGCTCACTTTACGAGCAGTACTTC. Translated: CASKGSGGSLYEQYF.

The V and J genes are TRBV6-2 or TRBV6-3 and TRBJ2-2; TRBD1 agrees at 10 bases. Germline assignment: CDR1 MNHEY and CDR2 SVGEGT. V was pared by 2 bases and J by 3 bases, with 9 bases of the junction left unmatched. This CDR3 has 18 amino acids. The CDR3, as DNA: TGTGCCAGCAGTTACGGTCTGGGACAGGGGTTGTACACCGGGGAGCTGTTTTTT. This translates into CASSYGLGQGLYTGELFF.

The genes are TRBV19 and TRBJ1-1; 9 nucleotides line up with TRBD1. The germline CDR1 and CDR2 sequences are LNHDA and SQIVND (reference sequence). The CDR3 length is 14 residues. Trimming took 10 bases from V and 3 from J; bases not matched to a gene: 9. This CDR3 reads CATRDRAGHTEAFF. CDR3 DNA sequence: TGTGCCACTCGGGACAGGGCCGGGCACACTGAAGCTTTCTTT.